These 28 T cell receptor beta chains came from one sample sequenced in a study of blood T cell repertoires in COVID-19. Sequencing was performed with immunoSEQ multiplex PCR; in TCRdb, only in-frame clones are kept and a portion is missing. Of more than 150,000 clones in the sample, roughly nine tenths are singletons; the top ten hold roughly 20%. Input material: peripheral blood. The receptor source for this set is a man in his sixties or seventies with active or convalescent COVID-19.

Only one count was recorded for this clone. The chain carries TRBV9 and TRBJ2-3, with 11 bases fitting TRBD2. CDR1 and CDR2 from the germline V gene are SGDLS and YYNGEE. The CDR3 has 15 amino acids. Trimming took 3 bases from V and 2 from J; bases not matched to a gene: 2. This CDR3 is CASSETSGDTDTQYF. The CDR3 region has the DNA TGTGCCAGCAGCGAGACTAGCGGGGACACAGATACGCAGTATTTT. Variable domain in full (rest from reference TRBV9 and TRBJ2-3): DSGVTQTPKHLITATGQRVTLRCSPRSGDLSVYWYQQSLDQGLQFLIQYYNGEERAKGNILERFSAQQFPDLHSELNLSSLELGDSALYFCASSETSGDTDTQYFGPGTRLTVL.

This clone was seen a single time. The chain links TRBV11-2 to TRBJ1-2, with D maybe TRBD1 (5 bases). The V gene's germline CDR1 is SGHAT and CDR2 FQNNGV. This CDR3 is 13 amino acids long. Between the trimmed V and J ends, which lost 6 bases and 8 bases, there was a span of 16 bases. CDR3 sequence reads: CASSRGGPEGYTF. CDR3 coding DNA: TGTGCCAGCAGTCGCGGGGGACCTGAGGGCTACACCTTC.

The CDR3 spells CASSPSGEKLFF. The CDR3 coding sequence is TGTGCCAGCAGCCCCAGCGGTGAAAAACTGTTTTTT. The chain links TRBV9 to TRBJ1-4; D unresolved. CDR3 length: 12 amino acids. V was shortened by 4 bases and J by 7 bases, with 8 bases between the two germline ends. The germline V gene encodes CDR1 SGDLS and CDR2 YYNGEE.

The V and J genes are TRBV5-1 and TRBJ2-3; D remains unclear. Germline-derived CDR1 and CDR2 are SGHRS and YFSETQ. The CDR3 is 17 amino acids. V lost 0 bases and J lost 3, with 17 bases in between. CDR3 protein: CASSLDVQAHSTDTQYF. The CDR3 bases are TGCGCCAGCAGCTTGGATGTTCAGGCCCATTCGACAGATACGCAGTATTTT.

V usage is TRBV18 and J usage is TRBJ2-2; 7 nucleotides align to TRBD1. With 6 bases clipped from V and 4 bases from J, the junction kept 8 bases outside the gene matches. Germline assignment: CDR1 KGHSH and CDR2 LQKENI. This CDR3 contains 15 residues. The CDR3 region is CASSIDRDLTGELFF. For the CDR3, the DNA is TGTGCCAGCTCTATCGACAGGGACCTCACCGGGGAGCTGTTTTTT.

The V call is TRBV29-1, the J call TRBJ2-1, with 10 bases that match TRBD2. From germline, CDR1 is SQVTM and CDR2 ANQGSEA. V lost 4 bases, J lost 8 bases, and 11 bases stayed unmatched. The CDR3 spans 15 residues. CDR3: CSVAGLAEQGYEQFF. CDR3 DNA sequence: TGCAGCGTTGCCGGACTAGCGGAACAAGGATATGAGCAGTTCTTC.

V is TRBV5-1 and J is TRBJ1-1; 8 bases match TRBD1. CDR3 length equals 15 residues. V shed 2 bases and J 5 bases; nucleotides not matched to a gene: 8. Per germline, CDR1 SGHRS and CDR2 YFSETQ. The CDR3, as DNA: TGCGCCAGCAGCTTAGCGACAGGGGCAAAAACTGAAGCTTTCTTT. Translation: CASSLATGAKTEAFF.

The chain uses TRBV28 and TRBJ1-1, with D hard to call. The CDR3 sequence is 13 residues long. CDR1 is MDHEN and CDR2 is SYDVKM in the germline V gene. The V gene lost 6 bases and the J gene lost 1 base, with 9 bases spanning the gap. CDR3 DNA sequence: TGTGCCAGCAGCTACCCCTGGAACACTGAAGCTTTCTTT. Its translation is CASSYPWNTEAFF.

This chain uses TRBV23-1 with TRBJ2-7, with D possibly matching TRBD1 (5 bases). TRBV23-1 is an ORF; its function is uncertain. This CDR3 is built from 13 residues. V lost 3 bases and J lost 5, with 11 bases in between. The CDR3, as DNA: TGCGCCAGCAGTCACAGGGTTGCCCACGAGCAGTACTTC. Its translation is CASSHRVAHEQYF.

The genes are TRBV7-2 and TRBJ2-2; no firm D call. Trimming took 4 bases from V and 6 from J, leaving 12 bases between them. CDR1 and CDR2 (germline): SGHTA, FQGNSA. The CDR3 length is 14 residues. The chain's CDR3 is CASSWRANAGELFF. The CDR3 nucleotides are TGTGCCAGCAGCTGGAGAGCCAACGCCGGGGAGCTGTTTTTT.

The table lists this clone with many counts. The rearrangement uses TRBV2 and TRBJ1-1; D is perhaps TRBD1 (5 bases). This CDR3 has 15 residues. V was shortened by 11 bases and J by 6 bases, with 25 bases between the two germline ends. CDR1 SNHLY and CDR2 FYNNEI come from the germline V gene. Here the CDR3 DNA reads TGTGCCGACTTTCTGGTGAACAGAAAGGGGTCTGAAGCTTTCTTT. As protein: CADFLVNRKGSEAFF.

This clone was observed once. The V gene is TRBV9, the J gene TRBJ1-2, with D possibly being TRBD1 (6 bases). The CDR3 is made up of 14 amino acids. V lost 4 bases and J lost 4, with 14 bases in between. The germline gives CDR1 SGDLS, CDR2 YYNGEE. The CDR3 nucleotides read TGTGCCAGCAGCCCTGAACAGGGAACCTATGGCTACACCTTC. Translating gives CASSPEQGTYGYTF.

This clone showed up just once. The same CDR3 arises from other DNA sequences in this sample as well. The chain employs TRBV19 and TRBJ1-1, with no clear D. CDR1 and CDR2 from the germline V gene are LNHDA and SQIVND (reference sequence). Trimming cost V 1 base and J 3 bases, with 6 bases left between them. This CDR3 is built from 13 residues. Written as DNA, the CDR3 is TGTGCCAGTAGTATAGCGCGGTACACTGAAGCTTTCTTT. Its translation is CASSIARYTEAFF. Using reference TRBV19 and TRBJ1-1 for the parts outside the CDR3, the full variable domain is DGGITQSPKYLFRKEGQNVTLSCEQNLNHDAMYWYRQDPGQGLRLIYYSQIVNDFQKGDIAEGYSVSREKKESFPLTVTSAQKNPTAFYLCASSIARYTEAFFGQGTRLTVV.

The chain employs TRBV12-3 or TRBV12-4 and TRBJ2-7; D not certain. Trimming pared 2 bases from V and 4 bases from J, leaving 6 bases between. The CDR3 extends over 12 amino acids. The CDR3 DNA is TGTGCCAGCAGTTTAATCGGTTACGAGCAGTACTTC. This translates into CASSLIGYEQYF.

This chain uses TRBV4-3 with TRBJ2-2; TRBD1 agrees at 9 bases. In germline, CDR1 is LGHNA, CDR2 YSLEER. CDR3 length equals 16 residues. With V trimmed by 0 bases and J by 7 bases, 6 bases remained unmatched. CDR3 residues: CASSQDRGQGFGELFF. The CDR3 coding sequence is TGCGCCAGCAGCCAAGATAGGGGACAGGGTTTCGGGGAGCTGTTTTTT.

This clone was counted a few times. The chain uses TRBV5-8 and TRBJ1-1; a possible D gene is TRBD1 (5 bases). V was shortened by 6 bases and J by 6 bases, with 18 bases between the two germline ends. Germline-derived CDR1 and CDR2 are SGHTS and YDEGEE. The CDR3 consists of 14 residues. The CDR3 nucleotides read TGTGCCAGCACCCATCAGGGATCGGTGGCTGAAGCTTTCTTT. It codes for CASTHQGSVAEAFF.

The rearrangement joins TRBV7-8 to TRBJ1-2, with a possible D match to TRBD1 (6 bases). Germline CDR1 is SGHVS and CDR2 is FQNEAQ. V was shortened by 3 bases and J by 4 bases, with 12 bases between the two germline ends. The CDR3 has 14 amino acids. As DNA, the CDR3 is TGTGCCAGCAGCTTCGAACAGGGAATCTATGGCTACACCTTC. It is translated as CASSFEQGIYGYTF.

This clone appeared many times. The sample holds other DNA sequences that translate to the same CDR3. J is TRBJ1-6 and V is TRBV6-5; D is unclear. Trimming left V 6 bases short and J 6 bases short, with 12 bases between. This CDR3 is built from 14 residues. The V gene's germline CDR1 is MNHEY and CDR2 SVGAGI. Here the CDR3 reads CASRPDGSNSPLHF. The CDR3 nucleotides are TGTGCCAGCAGGCCGGACGGGAGTAATTCACCCCTCCACTTT.

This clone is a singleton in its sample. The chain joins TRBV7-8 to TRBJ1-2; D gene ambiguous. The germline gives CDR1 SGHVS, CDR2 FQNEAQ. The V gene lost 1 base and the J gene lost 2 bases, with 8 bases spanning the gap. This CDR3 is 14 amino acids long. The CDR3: CASSLVAGNYGYTF. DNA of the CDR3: TGTGCCAGCAGCTTAGTCGCAGGAAACTATGGCTACACCTTC.

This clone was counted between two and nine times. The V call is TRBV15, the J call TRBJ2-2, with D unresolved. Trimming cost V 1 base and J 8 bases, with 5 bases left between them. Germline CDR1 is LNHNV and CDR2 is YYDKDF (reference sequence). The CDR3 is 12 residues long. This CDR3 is CATSRVEGELFF. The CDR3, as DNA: TGTGCCACCAGCAGAGTTGAGGGGGAGCTGTTTTTT.

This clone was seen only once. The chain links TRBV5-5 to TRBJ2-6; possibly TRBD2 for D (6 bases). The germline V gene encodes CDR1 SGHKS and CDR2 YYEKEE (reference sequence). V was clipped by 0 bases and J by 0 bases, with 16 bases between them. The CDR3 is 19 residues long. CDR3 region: CASSLGGLPFGSGANVLTF. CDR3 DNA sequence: TGTGCCAGCAGCTTGGGGGGACTTCCTTTTGGCTCTGGGGCCAACGTCCTGACTTTC.

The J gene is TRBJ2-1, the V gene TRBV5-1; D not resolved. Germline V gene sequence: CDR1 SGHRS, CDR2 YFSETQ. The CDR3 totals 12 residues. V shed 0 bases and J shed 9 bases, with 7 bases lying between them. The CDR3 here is CASSLARLEQFF. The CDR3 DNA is TGCGCCAGCAGCTTGGCTCGTCTTGAGCAGTTCTTC.

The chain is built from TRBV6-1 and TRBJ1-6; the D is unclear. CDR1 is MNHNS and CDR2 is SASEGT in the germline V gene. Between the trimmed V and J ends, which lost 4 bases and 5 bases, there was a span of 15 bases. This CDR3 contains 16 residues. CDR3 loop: CASSASPGYDNSPLHF. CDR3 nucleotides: TGTGCCAGCAGTGCTAGTCCGGGATATGATAATTCACCCCTCCACTTT.

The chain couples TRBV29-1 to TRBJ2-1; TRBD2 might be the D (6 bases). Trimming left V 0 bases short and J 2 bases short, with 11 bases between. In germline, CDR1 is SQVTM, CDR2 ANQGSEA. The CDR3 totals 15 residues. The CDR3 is CSVEDARLAYNEQFF. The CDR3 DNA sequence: TGCAGCGTTGAAGACGCACGACTAGCCTACAATGAGCAGTTCTTC.

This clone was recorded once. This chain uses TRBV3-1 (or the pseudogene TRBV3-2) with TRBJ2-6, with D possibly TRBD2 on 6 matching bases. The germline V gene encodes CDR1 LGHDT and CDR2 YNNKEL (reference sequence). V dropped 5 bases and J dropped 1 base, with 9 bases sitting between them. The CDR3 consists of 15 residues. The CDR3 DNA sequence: TGTGCCAGCAGCGCCGGGGGTTCTGGGGCCAACGTCCTGACTTTC. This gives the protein CASSAGGSGANVLTF.

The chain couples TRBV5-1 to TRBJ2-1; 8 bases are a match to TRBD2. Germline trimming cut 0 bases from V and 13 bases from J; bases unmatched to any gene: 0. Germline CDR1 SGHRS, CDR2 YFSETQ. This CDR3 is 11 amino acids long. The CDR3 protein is CASSLGTSQFF. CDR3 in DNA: TGCGCCAGCAGCTTGGGGACTAGCCAGTTCTTC.

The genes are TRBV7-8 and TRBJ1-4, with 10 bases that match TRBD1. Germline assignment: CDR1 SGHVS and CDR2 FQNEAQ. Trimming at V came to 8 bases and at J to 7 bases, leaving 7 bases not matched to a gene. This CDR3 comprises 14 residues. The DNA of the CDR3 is TGTGCCAGCGGCAGGGGACAGGGGATTGAAAAACTGTTTTTT. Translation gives CASGRGQGIEKLFF.

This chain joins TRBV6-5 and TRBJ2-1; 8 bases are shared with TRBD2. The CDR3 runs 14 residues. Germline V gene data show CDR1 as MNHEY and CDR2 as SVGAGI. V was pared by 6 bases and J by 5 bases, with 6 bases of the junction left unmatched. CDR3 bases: TGTGCCAGCAGGTCGGGAGGGCGGGACAATGAGCAGTTCTTC. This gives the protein CASRSGGRDNEQFF.